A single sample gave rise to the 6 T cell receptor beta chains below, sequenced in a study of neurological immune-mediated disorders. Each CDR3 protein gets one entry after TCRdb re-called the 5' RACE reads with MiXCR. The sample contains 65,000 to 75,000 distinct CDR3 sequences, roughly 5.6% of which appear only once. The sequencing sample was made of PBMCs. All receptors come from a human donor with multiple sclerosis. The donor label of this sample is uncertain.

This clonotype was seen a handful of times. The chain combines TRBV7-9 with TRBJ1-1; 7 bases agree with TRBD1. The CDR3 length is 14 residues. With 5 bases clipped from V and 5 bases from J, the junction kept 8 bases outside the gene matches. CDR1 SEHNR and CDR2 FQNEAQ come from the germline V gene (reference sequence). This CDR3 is CASSLTGFDTEAFF. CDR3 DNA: TGTGCCAGCAGCCTGACAGGGTTTGATACTGAAGCTTTCTTT.

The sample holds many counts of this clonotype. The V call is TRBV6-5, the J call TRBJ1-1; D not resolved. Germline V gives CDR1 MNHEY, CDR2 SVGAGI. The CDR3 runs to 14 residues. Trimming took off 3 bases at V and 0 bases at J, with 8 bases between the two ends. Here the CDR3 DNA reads TGTGCCAGCAGTTATAAGGGTCTGAACACTGAAGCTTTCTTT. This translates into CASSYKGLNTEAFF.

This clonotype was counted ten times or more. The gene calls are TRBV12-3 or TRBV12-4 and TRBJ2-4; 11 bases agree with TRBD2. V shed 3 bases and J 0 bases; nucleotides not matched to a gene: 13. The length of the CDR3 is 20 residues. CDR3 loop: CASSLRAGLAGGIAKNIQYF. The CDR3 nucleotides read TGTGCCAGCAGTTTGCGGGCTGGGCTAGCGGGGGGCATAGCCAAAAACATTCAGTACTTC.

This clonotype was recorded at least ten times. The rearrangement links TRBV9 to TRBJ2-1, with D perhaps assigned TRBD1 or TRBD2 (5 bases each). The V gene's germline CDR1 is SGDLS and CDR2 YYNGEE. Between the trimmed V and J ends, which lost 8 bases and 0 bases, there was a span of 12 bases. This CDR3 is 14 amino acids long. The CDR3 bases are TGTGCCAGTGCCGCCGGGACCTCCTACAATGAGCAGTTCTTC. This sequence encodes CASAAGTSYNEQFF.

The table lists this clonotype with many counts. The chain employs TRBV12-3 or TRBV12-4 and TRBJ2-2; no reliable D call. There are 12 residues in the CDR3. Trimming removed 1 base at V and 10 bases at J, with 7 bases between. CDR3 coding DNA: TGTGCCAGCAGTTTAGGGCTCGAGGAGCTGTTTTTT. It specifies CASSLGLEELFF.

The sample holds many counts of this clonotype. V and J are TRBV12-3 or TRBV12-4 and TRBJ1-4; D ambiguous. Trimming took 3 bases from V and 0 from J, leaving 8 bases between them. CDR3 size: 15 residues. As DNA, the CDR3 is TGTGCCAGCAGTTTGGGCGGTGCAACTAATGAAAAACTGTTTTTT. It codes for CASSLGGATNEKLFF.